This T cell receptor beta chain was recorded in a study of blood T cell repertoires in COVID-19 (dated by TCRdb to about 2020). Regarding the study in general: The collaborator samples originated in the United States, Italy and Spain and spanned the acute and convalescent phases of COVID-19. The dataset comprised deeply sampled blood TCRbeta repertoires from subjects exposed to, actively infected with, or recovered from COVID-19. The material from the prospective study consisted of cDNA or gDNA derived from T cells, B-cell-depleted T cells, or PBMCs. A de-identified subject ID, COVID-19 status, age in years and sex were almost always included in the sample metadata. Samples came from the ongoing ImmuneRACE study (first 160 participants) plus 1,254 subjects from 6 global collaborators. Where available, HLA class I and class II types were taken from metadata supplied by the sample provider and were not determined by assay-based typing. The repertoires were released in a freely available public database meant as a resource for research on the immune response to SARS-CoV-2.

The immunoSEQ Assay, a bias-controlled multiplex PCR, was used to amplify TCRbeta CDR3 regions from genomic DNA. As for the authors' bioinformatics: Within the assay, amplification of reference gene primers was used to estimate how many nucleated cells each sample contained. To quantify the absolute abundance of each unique TCRbeta CDR3 rearrangement, sequence reads were collapsed and filtered. For each sample, productive Simpson clonality was calculated by taking the square root of Simpson's diversity index across productive rearrangements. In its TCRdb copy, this immuneACCESS table keeps in-frame sequences only and misses some clones. Where compared with another copy, unresolved V genes explain less than half of these, and the others have no known cause. The V and J calls and clone size come from that table; D and trimming were worked out from the DNA. This sample gives 150,000 to 200,000 clones in total; about nine tenths of them show up just once. The ten most abundant clones make up approximately 0.48% of the sample.

Overall study results and their limits: How much clinical and demographic metadata was included differed by source and by participant, and the metadata was provided uncurated.

About this clone: Its target antigen remains unknown. No quality values exist for individual bases; no much larger clone is one base distant.

The collaborating institutions used their own protocols to collect whole blood in K2EDTA tubes. For TCRbeta analysis, collaborator samples were shipped as frozen whole blood, as isolated PBMCs, or as DNA extracted from either sample type. After removal of 7 bases from V and 0 bases from J, the junction retains 11 bases not matched to a gene. The CDR3 runs 17 residues from the cysteine to the phenylalanine. CDR3 DNA only is kept here, 51 bases in frame from base 1. For CDR1 and CDR2, the germline V gene lists SGHAT and FQNNGV. Source material: peripheral blood. The rearranged segments are TRBV11-2 and TRBJ2-2, with 7 bases aligning to TRBD1. The TCR originated in a man aged 50 to 60 with acute or convalescent COVID-19. The nucleotide sequence is TGTGCCAGCAACAGGGGTTCGCACAGCGCGAACACCGGGGAGCTGTTTTTT. This gives the protein CASNRGSHSANTGELFF.